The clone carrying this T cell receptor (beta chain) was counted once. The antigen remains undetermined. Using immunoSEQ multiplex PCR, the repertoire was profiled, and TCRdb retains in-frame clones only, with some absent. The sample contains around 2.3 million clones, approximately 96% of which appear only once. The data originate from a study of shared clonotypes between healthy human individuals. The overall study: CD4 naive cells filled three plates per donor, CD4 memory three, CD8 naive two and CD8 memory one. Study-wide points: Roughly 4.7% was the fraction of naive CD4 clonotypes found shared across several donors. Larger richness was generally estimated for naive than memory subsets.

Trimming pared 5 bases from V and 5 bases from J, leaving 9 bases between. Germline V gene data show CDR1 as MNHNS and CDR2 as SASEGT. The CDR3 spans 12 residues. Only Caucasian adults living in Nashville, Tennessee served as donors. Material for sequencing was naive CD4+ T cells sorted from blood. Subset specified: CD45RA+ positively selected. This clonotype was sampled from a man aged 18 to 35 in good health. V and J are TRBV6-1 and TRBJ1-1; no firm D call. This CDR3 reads CASSLIGTEAFF. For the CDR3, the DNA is TGTGCCAGCAGTCTGATTGGGACTGAAGCTTTCTTT.